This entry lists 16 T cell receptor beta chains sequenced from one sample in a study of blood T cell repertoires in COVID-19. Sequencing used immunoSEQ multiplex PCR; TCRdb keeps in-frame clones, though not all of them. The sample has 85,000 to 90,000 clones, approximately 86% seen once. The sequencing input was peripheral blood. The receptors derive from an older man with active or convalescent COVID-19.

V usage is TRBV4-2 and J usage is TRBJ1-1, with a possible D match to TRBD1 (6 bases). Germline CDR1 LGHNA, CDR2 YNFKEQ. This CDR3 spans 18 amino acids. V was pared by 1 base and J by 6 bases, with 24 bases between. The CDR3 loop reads CASSQVAAVGGAQAEAFF. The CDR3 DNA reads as TGTGCCAGCAGCCAAGTGGCGGCAGTCGGGGGGGCACAGGCTGAAGCTTTCTTT.

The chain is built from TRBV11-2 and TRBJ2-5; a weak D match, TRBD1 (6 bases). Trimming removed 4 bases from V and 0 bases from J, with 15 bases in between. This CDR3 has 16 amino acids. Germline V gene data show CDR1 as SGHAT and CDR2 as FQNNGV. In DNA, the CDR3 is TGTGCCAGCAGCTACCTTGGACAGTTAAACCAAGAGACCCAGTACTTC. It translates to CASSYLGQLNQETQYF.

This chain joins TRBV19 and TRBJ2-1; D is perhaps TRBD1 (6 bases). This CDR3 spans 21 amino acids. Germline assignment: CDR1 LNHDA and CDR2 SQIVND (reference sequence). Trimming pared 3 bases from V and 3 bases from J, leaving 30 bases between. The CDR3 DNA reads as TGTGCCAGTAGTATTAGGCCGGGACCCCTGAGGGCGGAAGGGGGCTACAATGAGCAGTTCTTC. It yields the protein CASSIRPGPLRAEGGYNEQFF.

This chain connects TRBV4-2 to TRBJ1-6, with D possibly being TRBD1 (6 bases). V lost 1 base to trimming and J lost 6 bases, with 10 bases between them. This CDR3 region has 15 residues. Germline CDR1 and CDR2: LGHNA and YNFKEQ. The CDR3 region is CASSQGGQFNSPLHF. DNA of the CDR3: TGTGCCAGCAGCCAAGGAGGACAGTTTAATTCACCCCTCCACTTT.

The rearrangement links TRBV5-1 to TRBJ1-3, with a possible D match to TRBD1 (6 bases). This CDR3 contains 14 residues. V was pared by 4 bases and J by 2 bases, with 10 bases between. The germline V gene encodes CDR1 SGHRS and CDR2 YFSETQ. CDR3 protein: CASSPTGTGNTIYF. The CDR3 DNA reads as TGCGCCAGCAGCCCAACAGGGACTGGAAACACCATATATTTT.

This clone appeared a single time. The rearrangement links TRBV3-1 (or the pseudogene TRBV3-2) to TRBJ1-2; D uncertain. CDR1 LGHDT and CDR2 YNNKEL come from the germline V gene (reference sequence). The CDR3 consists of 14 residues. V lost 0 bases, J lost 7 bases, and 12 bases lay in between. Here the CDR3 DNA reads TGTGCCAGCAGCCAAGACGTTGGAGTGGGTGGCTACACCTTC. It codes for CASSQDVGVGGYTF.

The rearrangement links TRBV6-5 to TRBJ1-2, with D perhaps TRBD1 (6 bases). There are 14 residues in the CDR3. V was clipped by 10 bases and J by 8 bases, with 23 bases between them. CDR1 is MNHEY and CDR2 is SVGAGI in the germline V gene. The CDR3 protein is CATSQGPVVAGYTF. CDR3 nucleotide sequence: TGTGCCACCTCGCAGGGGCCGGTCGTGGCAGGCTACACCTTC.

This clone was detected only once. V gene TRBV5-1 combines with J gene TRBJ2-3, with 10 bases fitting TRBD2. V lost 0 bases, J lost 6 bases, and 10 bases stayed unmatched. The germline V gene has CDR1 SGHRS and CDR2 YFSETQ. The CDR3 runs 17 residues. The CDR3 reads CASSLGLAGVPGDTQYF. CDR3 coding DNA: TGCGCCAGCAGCTTGGGTCTAGCGGGAGTCCCAGGCGATACGCAGTATTTT. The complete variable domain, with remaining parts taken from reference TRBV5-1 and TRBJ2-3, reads KAGVTQTPRYLIKTRGQQVTLSCSPISGHRSVSWYQQTPGQGLQFLFEYFSETQRNKGNFPGRFSGRQFSNSRSEMNVSTLELGDSALYLCASSLGLAGVPGDTQYFGPGTRLTVL.

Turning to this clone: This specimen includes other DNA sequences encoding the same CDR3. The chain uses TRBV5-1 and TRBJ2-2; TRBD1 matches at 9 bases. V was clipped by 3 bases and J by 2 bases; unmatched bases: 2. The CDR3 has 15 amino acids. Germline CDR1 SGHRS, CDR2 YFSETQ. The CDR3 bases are TGCGCCAGCAGCTCGGGACAGGGAAACACCGGGGAGCTGTTTTTT. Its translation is CASSSGQGNTGELFF.

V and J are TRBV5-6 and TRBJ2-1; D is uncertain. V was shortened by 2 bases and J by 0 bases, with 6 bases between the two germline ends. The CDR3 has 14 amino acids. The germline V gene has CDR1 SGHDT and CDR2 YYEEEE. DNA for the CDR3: TGTGCCAGCAGCTTATTTAGCTCCTACAATGAGCAGTTCTTC. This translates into CASSLFSSYNEQFF.

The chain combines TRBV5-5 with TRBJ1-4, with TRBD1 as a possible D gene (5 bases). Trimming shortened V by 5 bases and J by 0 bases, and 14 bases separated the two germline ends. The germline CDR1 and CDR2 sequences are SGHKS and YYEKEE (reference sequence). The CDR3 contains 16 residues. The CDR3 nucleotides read TGTGCCAGCAGGGTCCAAGGGGCAACAACTAATGAAAAACTGTTTTTT. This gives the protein CASRVQGATTNEKLFF. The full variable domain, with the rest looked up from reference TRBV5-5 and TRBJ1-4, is DAGVTQSPTHLIKTRGQQVTLRCSPISGHKSVSWYQQVLGQGPQFIFQYYEKEERGRGNFPDRFSARQFPNYSSELNVNALLLGDSALYLCASRVQGATTNEKLFFGSGTQLSVL.

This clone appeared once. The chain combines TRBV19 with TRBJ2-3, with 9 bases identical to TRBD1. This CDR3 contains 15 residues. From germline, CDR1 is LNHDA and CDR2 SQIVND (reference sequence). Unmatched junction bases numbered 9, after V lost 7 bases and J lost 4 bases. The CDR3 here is CASTPGQGRADTQYF. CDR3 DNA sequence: TGTGCCAGTACCCCGGGACAGGGTAGGGCAGATACGCAGTATTTT.

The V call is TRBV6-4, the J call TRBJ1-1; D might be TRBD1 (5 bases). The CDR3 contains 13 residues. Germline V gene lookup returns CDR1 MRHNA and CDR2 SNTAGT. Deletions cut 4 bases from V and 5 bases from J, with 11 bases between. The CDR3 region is CASSAQEGTEAFF. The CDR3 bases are TGTGCCAGCAGTGCACAGGAAGGTACTGAAGCTTTCTTT.

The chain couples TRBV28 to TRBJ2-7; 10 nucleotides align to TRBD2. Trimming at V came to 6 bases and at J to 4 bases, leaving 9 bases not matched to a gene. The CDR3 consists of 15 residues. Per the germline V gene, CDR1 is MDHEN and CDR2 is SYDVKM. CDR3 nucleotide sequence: TGTGCCAGCAGCCAAGCTCTAGCGGGAGTGTACGAGCAGTACTTC. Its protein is CASSQALAGVYEQYF.

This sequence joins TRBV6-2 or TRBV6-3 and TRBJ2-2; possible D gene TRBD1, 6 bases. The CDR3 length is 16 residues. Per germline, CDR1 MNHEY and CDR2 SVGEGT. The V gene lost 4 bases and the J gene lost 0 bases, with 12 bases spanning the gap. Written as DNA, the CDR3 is TGTGCCAGCAGTTTTTGGGCAGGGGCGAACACCGGGGAGCTGTTTTTT. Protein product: CASSFWAGANTGELFF.

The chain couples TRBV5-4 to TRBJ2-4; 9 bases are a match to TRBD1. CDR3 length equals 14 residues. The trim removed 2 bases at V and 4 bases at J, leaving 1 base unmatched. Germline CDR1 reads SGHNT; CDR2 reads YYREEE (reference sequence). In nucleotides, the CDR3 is TGTGCCAGCAGCTTCGGGACAGGGAAAAACATTCAGTACTTC. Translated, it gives CASSFGTGKNIQYF.